The 28 T cell receptor beta chains given below trace back to one sample, sequenced in a study of shared clonotypes between healthy human individuals. Profiling relied on immunoSEQ multiplex PCR, and the TCRdb table lists in-frame clones only, not all of them. Among approximately 1.5 million clones listed, 95% to 99% were seen once. The sequenced sample consisted of naive CD4+ T cells sorted from blood. Documented subset: CD45RA+ positively selected. Receptors originate from a man aged 25 to 45 in good health.

V is TRBV7-9 and J is TRBJ1-2; tentatively, D is TRBD1 (5 bases). The germline V gene has CDR1 SEHNR and CDR2 FQNEAQ (reference sequence). This CDR3 is 14 amino acids long. V was clipped by 8 bases and J by 5 bases, with 18 bases between them. The chain's CDR3 is CASGHIGTRYGYTF. DNA of the CDR3: TGTGCCAGCGGCCACATCGGGACGCGATATGGCTACACCTTC.

The J gene is TRBJ1-2, the V gene TRBV19; TRBD1 matches 9 bases. CDR3 length equals 13 residues. After removal of 8 bases from V and 4 bases from J, the junction contained 5 bases not matched to a gene. From germline, CDR1 is LNHDA and CDR2 SQIVND (reference sequence). The CDR3 sequence is CASGDRDGYGYTF. CDR3 coding DNA: TGTGCCAGTGGGGACAGGGACGGCTATGGCTACACCTTC.

The chain links TRBV7-3 to TRBJ2-7; either TRBD1 or TRBD2 may supply D (6 bases each). Trimming took off 2 bases at V and 0 bases at J, with 8 bases between the two ends. From germline, CDR1 is SGHTA and CDR2 FQGTGA. The CDR3 covers 14 residues. In DNA, the CDR3 is TGTGCCAGCAGCTTAGGAGGGGGCTCCTACGAGCAGTACTTC. This translates into CASSLGGGSYEQYF.

The CDR3 sequence: CANQAGGNHEQYF. The CDR3 DNA follows: TGTGCCAACCAAGCGGGAGGGAACCACGAGCAGTACTTC. The chain joins TRBV10-3 to TRBJ2-7; 10 bases are a match to TRBD2. V was pared by 10 bases and J by 5 bases, with 8 bases of the junction left unmatched. The CDR3 covers 13 residues. Germline assignment: CDR1 ENHRY and CDR2 SYGVKD.

The J gene is TRBJ2-7, the V gene TRBV15, with a weak D call TRBD1 (5 bases). Deletions cut 1 base from V and 2 bases from J, with 9 bases between. The CDR3 runs to 14 residues. The germline V gene has CDR1 LNHNV and CDR2 YYDKDF (reference sequence). CDR3 DNA sequence: TGTGCCACCAGCAGAGGACAGATAACCTACGAGCAGTACTTC. This translates into CATSRGQITYEQYF.

The chain is built from TRBV28 and TRBJ2-7, with TRBD2 matching 11 bases. CDR1 is MDHEN and CDR2 is SYDVKM in the germline V gene. V lost 7 bases and J lost 4; bases outside the gene matches: 9. This CDR3 has 15 amino acids. CDR3 nucleotides: TGTGCCAGCACCCCAGGCTCTAGCGGGAGGTACGAGCAGTACTTC. Translated, it gives CASTPGSSGRYEQYF.

The V call is TRBV6-1, the J call TRBJ2-7; D unresolved. The CDR3 extends over 12 amino acids. The germline gives CDR1 MNHNS, CDR2 SASEGT. V shed 1 base and J shed 2 bases, with 3 bases lying between them. CDR3 sequence reads: CASSEVAYEQYF. CDR3 in DNA: TGTGCCAGCAGTGAAGTAGCCTACGAGCAGTACTTC.

The chain couples TRBV6-1 to TRBJ2-7; tentatively, D is TRBD2 (5 bases). With 3 bases removed from V and 7 bases from J, the gap between germline ends came to 13 bases. CDR1 and CDR2 (germline): MNHNS, SASEGT. This CDR3 is 13 amino acids long. The CDR3 DNA is TGTGCCAGCAGTGAGTGGCTAGCCGGGGAGCAGTACTTC. It specifies CASSEWLAGEQYF.

This clone has just one count. The genes are TRBV2 and TRBJ2-2; a possible D gene is TRBD2 (6 bases). CDR1 SNHLY and CDR2 FYNNEI come from the germline V gene. V shed 5 bases and J shed 5 bases, with 12 bases lying between them. CDR3 length: 14 residues. CDR3 sequence: CASSQEAGTGELFF. In nucleotides, the CDR3 is TGTGCCAGCAGTCAAGAGGCGGGGACCGGGGAGCTGTTTTTT.

As to this clone: This specimen includes other DNA sequences encoding the same CDR3. V usage is TRBV5-1 and J usage is TRBJ2-3; D remains ambiguous. The CDR3 length is 12 residues. V was trimmed by 3 bases and J by 3 bases, leaving 5 bases between them. The V gene's germline CDR1 is SGHRS and CDR2 YFSETQ. This CDR3 is CASSSSTDTQYF. DNA for the CDR3: TGCGCCAGCAGCTCCTCGACAGATACGCAGTATTTT.

The chain is built from TRBV18 and TRBJ2-2, with D possibly matching TRBD2 (6 bases). The germline V and J ends were trimmed by 3 bases and 3 bases, with 14 bases remaining between them. Per germline, CDR1 KGHSH and CDR2 LQKENI. This CDR3 is 16 amino acids long. CDR3 nucleotide sequence: TGTGCCAGCTCACCGGGAGGTGGTTTCCACACCGGGGAGCTGTTTTTT. Its translation is CASSPGGGFHTGELFF.

CDR3 coding DNA: TGTGCCAGCAGTTTCAGGGGATGGTACCAAGAGACCCAGTACTTC. Translation gives CASSFRGWYQETQYF. J is TRBJ2-5 and V is TRBV28; TRBD1 might be the D (6 bases). The V and J ends lost 3 bases and 0 bases respectively, with 11 bases between them. This CDR3 region has 15 residues. Germline CDR1 and CDR2: MDHEN and SYDVKM.

The DNA of the CDR3 is TGTGCCAGCAGCGAACAGGGCCCTGGAAACACCATATATTTT. It is translated as CASSEQGPGNTIYF. The chain is built from TRBV2 and TRBJ1-3; TRBD1 is a possible D gene (6 bases). Germline V gene lookup returns CDR1 SNHLY and CDR2 FYNNEI. The V gene lost 6 bases and the J gene lost 2 bases, with 11 bases spanning the gap. This CDR3 is 14 amino acids long.

The chain employs TRBV28 and TRBJ2-2; TRBD1 aligns across 8 bases. The V gene's germline CDR1 is MDHEN and CDR2 SYDVKM. The ends lost 7 bases at V and 7 bases at J; junction bases unmatched: 14. This CDR3 contains 16 residues. CDR3 sequence (DNA): TGTGCCAGCACCACCTGGCTCCAGGGGGCTATCGGGGAGCTGTTTTTT. This sequence encodes CASTTWLQGAIGELFF. The full variable domain, in which reference TRBV28 and TRBJ2-2 provide the parts outside the CDR3, is DVKVTQSSRYLVKRTGEKVFLECVQDMDHENMFWYRQDPGLGLRLIYFSYDVKMKEKGDIPEGYSVSREKKERFSLILESASTNQTSMYLCASTTWLQGAIGELFFGEGSRLTVL.

Notes on this clone: Different DNA sequences within this sample yield the same CDR3. The chain combines TRBV28 with TRBJ1-5; D is perhaps TRBD1 (5 bases). Deletions cut 9 bases from V and 4 bases from J, with 16 bases between. The CDR3 totals 14 residues. Germline CDR1 and CDR2: MDHEN and SYDVKM. CDR3 coding DNA: TGTGCCAGTTCCCTCGGGGGAAGAAATCAGCCCCAGCATTTT. Translation: CASSLGGRNQPQHF.

The chain combines TRBV27 with TRBJ1-1; D is unresolved. Trimming stripped 3 bases from V and 10 bases from J, with 15 bases between. Germline V gives CDR1 MNHEY, CDR2 SMNVEV (reference sequence). CDR3 length: 13 amino acids. For the CDR3, the DNA is TGTGCCAGCAGTTTTTCTAGGGCCACAAGAGCTTTCTTT. It is translated as CASSFSRATRAFF.

This chain links TRBV7-2 with TRBJ2-7; 9 bases are shared with TRBD2. Germline values: CDR1 SGHTA, CDR2 FQGNSA. J was trimmed by 2 bases and V by 3 bases; bases with no gene match: 8. The CDR3 is made up of 16 amino acids. In DNA, the CDR3 is TGTGCCAGCAGCTTGGCTAGCGGGACGTCTACCTACGAGCAGTACTTC. Its translation: CASSLASGTSTYEQYF.

This rearrangement joins TRBV25-1 to TRBJ2-4; tentatively, D is TRBD1 or TRBD2 (5 bases each). The germline V and J ends were trimmed by 5 bases and 0 bases, with 17 bases remaining between them. The CDR3 covers 17 residues. Germline V gene lookup returns CDR1 MGHDK and CDR2 SYGVNS. CDR3 DNA sequence: TGTGCCAGCAGTCGAGGGAAGGGGCATGCAGCCAAAAACATTCAGTACTTC. Translated: CASSRGKGHAAKNIQYF. Drawing the rest from reference TRBV25-1 and TRBJ2-4, the complete variable domain is EADIYQTPRYLVIGTGKKITLECSQTMGHDKMYWYQQDPGMELHLIHYSYGVNSTEKGDLSSESTVSRIRTEHFPLTLESARPSHTSQYLCASSRGKGHAAKNIQYFGAGTRLSVL.

This chain joins TRBV7-2 and TRBJ2-7; 10 positions agree with TRBD2. Germline trimming cut 8 bases from V and 9 bases from J; bases unmatched to any gene: 13. In germline, CDR1 is SGHTA, CDR2 FQGNSA. This CDR3 is 14 amino acids long. This CDR3 is CASHRTSGELGQYF. The CDR3 nucleotides read TGTGCCAGCCATAGGACTAGCGGAGAACTAGGGCAGTACTTC.

The rearrangement joins TRBV10-3 to TRBJ2-7; perhaps TRBD1 as D (5 bases). Per the germline V gene, CDR1 is ENHRY and CDR2 is SYGVKD. V lost 10 bases, J lost 1 base, and 11 bases lay in between. The CDR3 extends over 12 amino acids. The CDR3 nucleotides are TGTGCCACAACGACAGATTCCTACGAGCAGTACTTC. It specifies CATTTDSYEQYF.

This chain links TRBV5-1 with TRBJ1-4; D gene ambiguous. This CDR3 has 14 residues. Trimming left V 4 bases short and J 5 bases short, with 12 bases between. Looked up from germline, CDR1 is SGHRS and CDR2 is YFSETQ. The CDR3 sequence: CASSRSGENEKLFF. CDR3 sequence (DNA): TGCGCCAGCAGCCGTTCCGGGGAGAATGAAAAACTGTTTTTT.

This sequence joins TRBV5-1 and TRBJ2-7; no clear D gene. Trimming shortened V by 7 bases and J by 2 bases, and 10 bases separated the two germline ends. The CDR3 runs 12 residues. Per germline, CDR1 SGHRS and CDR2 YFSETQ. In DNA form, the CDR3 reads TGCGCCAGCTCTCAGTACCCCTACGAGCAGTACTTC. Residues: CASSQYPYEQYF.

With respect to this clone: This same CDR3 is encoded by further DNA sequences in the sample. The chain couples TRBV7-2 to TRBJ2-7; 12 positions match TRBD2. From germline, CDR1 is SGHTA and CDR2 FQGNSA. Trimming took 5 bases from V and 2 from J; bases not matched to a gene: 4. The CDR3 length is 15 residues. DNA of the CDR3: TGTGCCAGCAGCACACTAGCGGGGGGTCCCTACGAGCAGTACTTC. As protein: CASSTLAGGPYEQYF.

This chain links TRBV28 with TRBJ2-2; D is undetermined. The CDR3 covers 13 residues. Trimming removed 5 bases from V and 7 bases from J, with 11 bases in between. CDR1 is MDHEN, CDR2 SYDVKM, per germline. For the CDR3, the DNA is TGTGCCAGCAGTAGGAAGCTATTCGGGGAGCTGTTTTTT. Encoded protein: CASSRKLFGELFF.

Only one count was recorded for this clone. The chain is built from TRBV11-3 and TRBJ2-5, with 8 bases identical to TRBD2. With V trimmed by 0 bases and J by 7 bases, 7 bases remained unmatched. CDR3 length: 15 residues. Germline-derived CDR1 and CDR2 are SGHNT and YENEEA. CDR3 sequence reads: CASSLDGVAGRTQYF. The CDR3 bases are TGTGCCAGCAGCTTAGATGGGGTAGCGGGGAGGACCCAGTACTTC.

This chain joins TRBV19 and TRBJ2-3; 7 positions match TRBD1. Germline CDR1 reads LNHDA; CDR2 reads SQIVND (reference sequence). Trimming cost V 3 bases and J 2 bases; bases outside gene matches: 5. The CDR3 runs to 15 residues. Written as DNA, the CDR3 is TGTGCCAGTAGTATCCTGGACAGGCACACAGATACGCAGTATTTT. Protein sequence: CASSILDRHTDTQYF.

This clone appeared a single time. The rearrangement uses TRBV19 and TRBJ2-7, with 10 bases that match TRBD1. This CDR3 has 15 amino acids. CDR1 LNHDA and CDR2 SQIVND come from the germline V gene (reference sequence). V shed 1 base and J 5 bases; nucleotides not matched to a gene: 5. The CDR3 DNA sequence: TGTGCCAGTAGTATAGTGGGACAGGGGAACCACGAGCAGTACTTC. This codes for CASSIVGQGNHEQYF.

The chain has TRBV11-3 and TRBJ2-1; a weak D match, TRBD2 (6 bases). CDR1 is SGHNT, CDR2 YENEEA, per germline. V dropped 4 bases and J dropped 10 bases, with 14 bases sitting between them. This CDR3 is built from 13 residues. The CDR3 is CASSSLWTTEQFF. DNA of the CDR3: TGTGCCAGCAGCTCGCTGTGGACTACCGAGCAGTTCTTC.